The 17 T cell receptor beta chains given below trace back to one sample, sequenced in a study of CD8 T cells in ankylosing spondylitis. TCRdb used MiXCR to reprocess the 5' RACE reads, holding one entry per CDR3 protein. In the table there are around 180,000 distinct CDR3 sequences, about 20% of which are singletons. Sequencing input: blood, either unsorted or a sorted T cell fraction (not recorded which). Receptor source: a male donor aged 10-35 years with ankylosing spondylitis or in good health (not recorded which).

The V call is TRBV11-1, the J call TRBJ2-2, with 7 nucleotides matching TRBD2. CDR3 size: 16 residues. Trimming removed 1 base from V and 5 bases from J; junction bases left unmatched: 7. Germline CDR1 reads SGHAT; CDR2 reads FQDESV (reference sequence). The CDR3 DNA sequence: TGTGCCAGCAGCTTAGGGTCCGCGGGAGAGACCGGGGAGCTGTTTTTT. It codes for CASSLGSAGETGELFF.

Ten or more counts support this clonotype. The chain has TRBV27 and TRBJ2-7; the D gene is possibly TRBD2 (6 bases). Germline V gives CDR1 MNHEY, CDR2 SMNVEV (reference sequence). The ends were cut back, 7 bases at V and 3 bases at J, with 16 bases in the middle. The CDR3 runs 14 residues. The CDR3 is CASTRAAGNYEQYF. CDR3 nucleotide sequence: TGTGCCAGCACACGGGCTGCGGGAAACTACGAGCAGTACTTC.

This clonotype was recorded at least ten times. The chain uses TRBV29-1 and TRBJ2-4; the D call may be TRBD1 or TRBD2 (5 bases each). The germline V gene has CDR1 SQVTM and CDR2 ANQGSEA. The CDR3 loop spans 13 amino acids. Trimming left V 4 bases short and J 7 bases short, with 14 bases between. In nucleotides, the CDR3 is TGCAGCGTTGCATCGGGCTGGGGGAACATTCAGTACTTC. It codes for CSVASGWGNIQYF.

The chain couples TRBV20-1 to TRBJ2-1, with TRBD2 identical over 10 bases. Germline CDR1 DFQATT, CDR2 SNEGSKA (reference sequence). V shed 1 base, J shed 10 bases, and the junction held 7 bases outside the gene matches. The CDR3 runs to 14 residues. The CDR3 reads CSARVPSGGWEQFF. The CDR3 DNA follows: TGCAGTGCTAGAGTCCCTAGCGGGGGATGGGAGCAGTTCTTC.

This clonotype was recorded many times. The chain combines TRBV6-6 with TRBJ2-7; D unclear. The CDR3 contains 11 residues. CDR1 and CDR2 from the germline V gene are MNHNY and SVGAGI (reference sequence). Trimming removed 8 bases from V and 4 bases from J, with 9 bases in between. The CDR3 region is CASSWEYEQYF. The CDR3 coding sequence is TGTGCCAGCTCTTGGGAATACGAGCAGTACTTC.

At least ten counts were recorded for this clonotype. The rearrangement joins TRBV20-1 to TRBJ2-2; no firm D call. The CDR3 has 12 residues. The germline V gene has CDR1 DFQATT and CDR2 SNEGSKA (reference sequence). Trimming removed 7 bases from V and 0 bases from J, with 6 bases in between. The CDR3 region is CSEASNTGELFF. DNA of the CDR3: TGCAGTGAAGCATCGAACACCGGGGAGCTGTTTTTT.

This clonotype came up many times. The chain carries TRBV27 and TRBJ2-1, with TRBD1 identical over 8 bases. The V and J ends lost 2 bases and 3 bases, in that order; junction bases with no gene match: 3. The CDR3 is 15 residues long. Germline-derived CDR1 and CDR2 are MNHEY and SMNVEV (reference sequence). CDR3 residues: CASSLGTGHYNEQFF. The CDR3 DNA reads TGTGCCAGCAGTTTAGGGACAGGACACTACAATGAGCAGTTCTTC.

This clonotype was counted only a few times. The genes are TRBV3-1 and TRBJ2-1; D possibly corresponds to TRBD2 (5 bases). The germline V gene encodes CDR1 LGHDT and CDR2 YNNKEL (reference sequence). V lost 0 bases and J 1 base, leaving 10 bases between the germline ends. This CDR3 spans 16 amino acids. The CDR3: CASSQEDWQSYNEQFF. CDR3 DNA: TGTGCCAGCAGCCAAGAGGACTGGCAGTCCTACAATGAGCAGTTCTTC.

The chain recombines TRBV29-1 with TRBJ2-1, with D unresolved. The CDR3 is made up of 15 amino acids. Germline CDR1 reads SQVTM; CDR2 reads ANQGSEA. Trimming removed 1 base at V and 2 bases at J, with 12 bases between. CDR3 sequence reads: CSVEGKDLPYNEQFF. Written as DNA, the CDR3 is TGCAGCGTTGAAGGAAAGGACCTACCCTACAATGAGCAGTTCTTC.

This clonotype has a count of ten or more. The rearrangement joins TRBV12-3 or TRBV12-4 to TRBJ2-3; 11 bases are a match to TRBD2. The J segment lost 1 base and the V segment lost 6 bases, leaving 3 bases of the junction unmatched. The CDR3 loop spans 15 amino acids. CDR3 DNA: TGTGCCAGCAGGGGACTAGCGGTACGCACAGATACGCAGTATTTT. Translated, it gives CASRGLAVRTDTQYF.

This clonotype was seen more than once but under ten times. The chain is built from TRBV14 and TRBJ2-1, with D tentatively TRBD1 (5 bases). The CDR3 runs to 17 residues. Trimming removed 0 bases at V and 7 bases at J, with 19 bases between. Germline V lookup: CDR1 SGHDN, CDR2 FVKESK. CDR3 in DNA: TGTGCCAGCAGCCAAGATCTTGGCAGGGTGGGAAGTAATGAGCAGTTCTTC. Translating it yields CASSQDLGRVGSNEQFF.

At least ten counts were recorded for this clonotype. The chain is built from TRBV27 and TRBJ2-5; 7 bases fit TRBD2. From germline, CDR1 is MNHEY and CDR2 SMNVEV (reference sequence). The length of the CDR3 is 16 residues. V shed 6 bases and J 2 bases; nucleotides not matched to a gene: 12. The CDR3 coding sequence is TGTGCCAGCAGCCCCGGGGGGAGCATGCCACAAGAGACCCAGTACTTC. Protein product: CASSPGGSMPQETQYF.

This clonotype was found many times. The chain couples TRBV6-5 to TRBJ2-2, with 8 bases fitting TRBD2. The CDR3 consists of 16 residues. Germline CDR1 and CDR2: MNHEY and SVGAGI. Trimming cost V 6 bases and J 0 bases; bases outside gene matches: 6. The CDR3 nucleotides read TGTGCCAGCAGGGGGGCGGGACTAGCGAACACCGGGGAGCTGTTTTTT. Translation gives CASRGAGLANTGELFF.

This clonotype was observed at least ten times. The CDR3 is CASSFGAGQFF. The CDR3 DNA follows: TGTGCCAGCAGTTTCGGGGCAGGGCAGTTCTTC. The V gene is TRBV12-3 or TRBV12-4, the J gene TRBJ2-1; tentatively, D is TRBD1 or TRBD2 (5 bases each). Trimming cost V 3 bases and J 12 bases, with 9 bases left between them. This CDR3 region has 11 residues.

This clonotype was picked up many times. The chain employs TRBV28 and TRBJ2-7, with 9 nucleotides matching TRBD2. Per germline, CDR1 MDHEN and CDR2 SYDVKM. With 7 bases clipped from V and 2 bases from J, the junction kept 12 bases outside the gene matches. The CDR3 spans 16 residues. Here the CDR3 reads CASNSQGSSGTYEQYF. In nucleotides, the CDR3 is TGTGCCAGCAATTCCCAAGGGTCTAGCGGGACCTACGAGCAGTACTTC.

This clonotype was observed at least ten times. V and J are TRBV20-1 and TRBJ2-7; the match to TRBD2 covers 8 bases. After removal of 7 bases from V and 2 bases from J, the junction contained 7 bases not matched to a gene. The CDR3 sequence is 13 residues long. CDR1 DFQATT and CDR2 SNEGSKA come from the germline V gene (reference sequence). DNA of the CDR3: TGCAGTGGGGGGGGACTAGGACCCTACGAGCAGTACTTC. Protein product: CSGGGLGPYEQYF.

In its sample, this clonotype was seen many times. The chain has TRBV5-1 and TRBJ2-2, with 10 bases identical to TRBD1. The germline CDR1 and CDR2 sequences are SGHRS and YFSETQ. With V trimmed by 1 base and J by 4 bases, 4 bases remained unmatched. This CDR3 is built from 16 residues. The CDR3 bases are TGCGCCAGCAGCTTGCAAGGACAGGGGGTCACCGGGGAGCTGTTTTTT. As protein: CASSLQGQGVTGELFF. Together with reference TRBV5-1 and TRBJ2-2, the CDR3 gives the full variable domain: KAGVTQTPRYLIKTRGQQVTLSCSPISGHRSVSWYQQTPGQGLQFLFEYFSETQRNKGNFPGRFSGRQFSNSRSEMNVSTLELGDSALYLCASSLQGQGVTGELFFGEGSRLTVL.